This record covers a single T cell receptor (beta chain). This sample was included in a study of tumour-infiltrating T cells in Burkitt lymphoma. The wider study: Productive clonality predicted overall and progression-free survival.

The assay was immunoSEQ multiplex PCR, and TCRdb's table has in-frame clones only and misses some. Of roughly 15,000 clones in the sample, 80% were seen once. The source of this sequence is a human donor with diffuse large B-cell lymphoma. The sample comprised tumor tissue.

CDR3 bases: TGTGCCAGTAGTAACCCGACAGGGCGAGAGACCCAGTACTTC. Its protein is CASSNPTGRETQYF. The chain employs TRBV19 and TRBJ2-5; 7 bases match TRBD1. The CDR3 has 14 residues. From germline, CDR1 is LNHDA and CDR2 SQIVND (reference sequence). The V segment lost 4 bases and the J segment 4 bases; nucleotides outside the gene matches: 6.